The T cell receptor beta chain under discussion was sequenced for a study of shared clonotypes between healthy human individuals. The CDR3 sequence is 14 residues long. Germline loops: CDR1 MNHNS, CDR2 SASEGT. The V and J ends lost 9 bases and 2 bases, in that order; junction bases with no gene match: 9. Samples left unsorted employed about 100 million PBMCs for genomic DNA. Some clones are missing from TCRdb's copy, which holds only in-frame ones; the method was immunoSEQ multiplex PCR. The sample yields about 460,000 clones, 60% to 80% seen once. This receptor was identified in a woman aged 40 to 50 in good health. Some clones in this sample may be carry-over from other donors' samples. Source material: PBMCs. The chain combines TRBV6-1 with TRBJ2-7; TRBD1 agrees at 8 bases. Here the CDR3 reads CASGLGTGAYEQYF. The CDR3 DNA sequence: TGTGCCAGTGGGCTGGGGACAGGTGCCTACGAGCAGTACTTC.